Many counts were recorded for the clone carrying this TCR beta chain. The source of the sample is a study of kidney transplant recipient with SARS-CoV-2 infection. The CDR3 has 14 amino acids. The J segment lost 8 bases and the V segment lost 5 bases, leaving 7 bases of the junction unmatched. Germline V lookup: CDR1 MNHEY, CDR2 SVGEGT. TCRdb fed the reads into MiXCR, producing one record per CDR3 protein. The sample records some 220,000 distinct CDR3 sequences, 29% being singletons. The TCR sequence derives from a male patient aged 30 to 39 who had COVID-19 and was a kidney transplant recipient. Some T cells may be graft donor cells. This chain joins TRBV6-2 or TRBV6-3 and TRBJ2-7, with 12 nucleotides matching TRBD2. The source was a blood sample, collected at baseline and on day 111 from a kidney transplant recipient. CDR3 bases: TGTGCCAGCAGTCTTGGACTAGCGGGGCCACAGCAGTACTTC. Translation: CASSLGLAGPQQYF.